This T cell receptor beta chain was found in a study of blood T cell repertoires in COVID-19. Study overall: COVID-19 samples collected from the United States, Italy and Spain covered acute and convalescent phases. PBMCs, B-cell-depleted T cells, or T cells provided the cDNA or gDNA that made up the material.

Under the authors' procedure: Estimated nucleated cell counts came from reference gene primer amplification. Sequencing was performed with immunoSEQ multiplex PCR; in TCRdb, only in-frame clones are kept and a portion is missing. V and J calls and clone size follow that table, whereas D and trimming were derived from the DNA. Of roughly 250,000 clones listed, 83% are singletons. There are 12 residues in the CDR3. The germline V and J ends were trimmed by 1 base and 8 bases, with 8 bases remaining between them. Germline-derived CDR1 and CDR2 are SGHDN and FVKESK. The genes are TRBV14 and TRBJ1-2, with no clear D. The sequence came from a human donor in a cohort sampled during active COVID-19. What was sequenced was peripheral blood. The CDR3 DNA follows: TGTGCCAGCAGCCAAGTATTCGGGGGCTACACCTTC. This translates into CASSQVFGGYTF.